A single sample is the source of the 26 T cell receptor beta chains below, sequenced in a study of T cells in localized non-small cell lung cancer. The assay was immunoSEQ multiplex PCR, and TCRdb's table has in-frame clones only and misses some. The sample includes 43,000 or so clones, over 75% seen only once; the top ten take about 10%. The material was PBMCs, obtained before any cancer treatment. These receptors were collected from a woman between 35 and 70 years old with stage II lung adenocarcinoma.

This clone was recorded only once. The chain uses TRBV4-1 and TRBJ2-3; no definite D call. V shed 8 bases and J shed 5 bases, with 8 bases lying between them. CDR1 is MGHRA, CDR2 YSYEKL, per germline. The CDR3 totals 11 residues. The CDR3 region has the DNA TGCGCCAGCCGGAGACAAGATACGCAGTATTTT. Translating it yields CASRRQDTQYF.

V gene TRBV7-8 combines with J gene TRBJ2-1; D gene uncertain. CDR3 length equals 14 residues. The V end lost 1 base, the J end lost 7 bases, and 11 bases lay between the germline ends. Germline-derived CDR1 and CDR2 are SGHVS and FQNEAQ. The CDR3 is CASSLVAVDNEQFF. The CDR3 DNA sequence: TGTGCCAGCAGCTTAGTAGCCGTCGATAATGAGCAGTTCTTC.

This clone appeared a few times. V gene TRBV4-2 combines with J gene TRBJ1-5; D gene ambiguous. Germline CDR1 is LGHNA and CDR2 is YNFKEQ. CDR3 length: 14 amino acids. V dropped 4 bases and J dropped 7 bases, with 14 bases sitting between them. The CDR3 here is CASSLNRGNQPQHF. DNA of the CDR3: TGTGCCAGCAGCCTAAATCGGGGAAACCAGCCCCAGCATTTT.

This chain uses TRBV15 with TRBJ2-2; D is uncertain. This CDR3 contains 17 residues. Germline assignment: CDR1 LNHNV and CDR2 YYDKDF (reference sequence). V lost 0 bases and J 0 bases, leaving 11 bases between the germline ends. DNA for the CDR3: TGTGCCACCAGCAGAGATGGAGTAGCTTCGAACACCGGGGAGCTGTTTTTT. This encodes CATSRDGVASNTGELFF.

This CDR3 reads CARSLGRPDAVSGLSSYNEQFF. CDR3 nucleotide sequence: TGTGCCAGAAGCTTAGGACGGCCCGACGCCGTTAGCGGCCTTAGCTCCTACAATGAGCAGTTCTTC. The rearrangement uses TRBV5-3 and TRBJ2-1; D may be TRBD2 (6 bases). TRBV5-3 is an ORF for which the function is uncertain. This CDR3 comprises 22 residues. With 2 bases removed from V and 0 bases from J, the gap between germline ends came to 30 bases.

This clone was counted a single time. The genes are TRBV4-1 and TRBJ1-2; 8 nucleotides line up with TRBD1. The germline gives CDR1 MGHRA, CDR2 YSYEKL. This CDR3 spans 15 amino acids. V shed 4 bases and J 3 bases; nucleotides not matched to a gene: 7. The CDR3 reads CASSLLDREDYGYTF. DNA of the CDR3: TGCGCCAGCAGCCTCCTGGACAGGGAGGACTATGGCTACACCTTC.

This chain links TRBV10-2 with TRBJ2-7, with D unresolved. The CDR3 extends over 12 amino acids. With 1 base removed from V and 0 bases from J, the gap between germline ends came to 1 base. Per germline, CDR1 WSHSY and CDR2 SAAADI. CDR3: CASSEFSYEQYF. The CDR3 DNA is TGCGCCAGCAGTGAGTTCTCCTACGAGCAGTACTTC.

In this sample, this clone turned up once. This rearrangement joins TRBV5-4 to TRBJ1-6; TRBD1 is a possible D gene (5 bases). This CDR3 region has 16 residues. The V gene's germline CDR1 is SGHNT and CDR2 YYREEE (reference sequence). V was pared by 0 bases and J by 8 bases, with 15 bases between. The DNA of the CDR3 is TGTGCCAGCAGCTTGGCCGGGGGGAATAGAGATTCACCCCTCCACTTT. Protein product: CASSLAGGNRDSPLHF.

The CDR3: CASSLSPLLDSFNYGYTF. In nucleotides, the CDR3 is TGTGCCAGCAGCTTGTCCCCTCTCCTAGACAGTTTTAACTATGGCTACACCTTC. The genes are TRBV5-4 and TRBJ1-2; perhaps TRBD1 as D (5 bases). Trimming cost V 1 base and J 1 base, with 20 bases left between them. The CDR3 has 18 residues. Germline lookup yields CDR1 SGHNT and CDR2 YYREEE (reference sequence).

The chain joins TRBV5-1 to TRBJ2-7; 7 positions match TRBD2. The V gene end was trimmed by 0 bases and the J gene end by 3 bases; junction bases not matched to a gene: 6. This CDR3 is 15 amino acids long. Germline CDR1 SGHRS, CDR2 YFSETQ. The CDR3 protein is CASSLGVAGFYEQYF. The CDR3 DNA sequence: TGCGCCAGCAGCTTGGGGGTAGCGGGCTTCTACGAGCAGTACTTC.

This chain connects TRBV11-2 to TRBJ1-2, with 11 bases that match TRBD1. J gave up 7 bases and V 5 bases, and 9 bases lay outside the gene matches. Germline values: CDR1 SGHAT, CDR2 FQNNGV. The CDR3 loop spans 15 amino acids. CDR3 residues: CASSRGQGAYLGYTF. The CDR3 DNA sequence: TGTGCCAGCAGCAGAGGACAGGGGGCGTACCTTGGCTACACCTTC.

The CDR3 nucleotides are TGTGCCAGCAGTTTAAATGAGGCGGGGCACACTGAAGCTTTCTTT. It is translated as CASSLNEAGHTEAFF. The V and J genes are TRBV27 and TRBJ1-1; possibly TRBD1 for D (5 bases). Germline V gene lookup returns CDR1 MNHEY and CDR2 SMNVEV (reference sequence). V was trimmed by 2 bases and J by 3 bases, leaving 13 bases between them. The CDR3 has 15 amino acids.

The chain couples TRBV19 to TRBJ2-6; TRBD1 aligns across 8 bases. V gave up 4 bases and J gave up 5 bases; unmatched junction bases: 7. The CDR3 has 16 residues. Germline loops: CDR1 LNHDA, CDR2 SQIVND (reference sequence). The CDR3 DNA reads TGTGCCAGTAGTAAAGGGACAGGTAATCGGGCCAACGTCCTGACTTTC. Translated, it gives CASSKGTGNRANVLTF.

The chain uses TRBV28 and TRBJ1-5, with D possibly matching TRBD1 (5 bases). The V gene lost 8 bases and the J gene lost 4 bases, with 15 bases spanning the gap. CDR3 size: 14 residues. Germline V lookup: CDR1 MDHEN, CDR2 SYDVKM. The CDR3 reads CASRGTVLNQPQHF. The CDR3 nucleotides read TGTGCCAGCCGTGGGACCGTTTTAAATCAGCCCCAGCATTTT.

The chain is built from TRBV9 and TRBJ1-3, with a tentative D call TRBD1 (6 bases). The CDR3 covers 16 residues. Germline V CDR1 and CDR2: SGDLS, YYNGEE. V dropped 3 bases and J dropped 4 bases, with 17 bases sitting between them. The CDR3 region is CASSATGKPGGNTIYF. The CDR3 DNA sequence: TGTGCCAGCAGCGCGACAGGAAAGCCGGGCGGAAACACCATATATTTT.

The chain has TRBV7-9 and TRBJ1-5, with TRBD1 identical over 7 bases. CDR1 is SEHNR, CDR2 FQNEAQ, per germline (reference sequence). J was trimmed by 5 bases and V by 3 bases; bases with no gene match: 7. This CDR3 is 15 amino acids long. CDR3 residues: CASSFTGVGDQPQHF. In DNA, the CDR3 is TGTGCCAGCAGCTTCACAGGGGTCGGCGATCAGCCCCAGCATTTT.

The chain is built from TRBV5-6 and TRBJ2-3; D may correspond to TRBD1 or TRBD2 (6 bases each). Per germline, CDR1 SGHDT and CDR2 YYEEEE. The CDR3 loop spans 16 amino acids. V lost 4 bases and J 5 bases, leaving 20 bases between the germline ends. The CDR3 spells CASSPRGRGLGDTQYF. The CDR3 DNA is TGTGCCAGCAGCCCCAGGGGACGGGGGCTGGGAGATACGCAGTATTTT. Filled out from reference TRBV5-6 and TRBJ2-3, the complete variable domain reads DAGVTQSPTHLIKTRGQQVTLRCSPKSGHDTVSWYQQALGQGPQFIFQYYEEEERQRGNFPDRFSGHQFPNYSSELNVNALLLGDSALYLCASSPRGRGLGDTQYFGPGTRLTVL.

This clone was found a few times. The V gene is TRBV7-6, the J gene TRBJ2-2, with a possible D match to TRBD2 (7 bases). Between the trimmed V and J ends, which lost 5 bases and 6 bases, there was a span of 10 bases. Per the germline V gene, CDR1 is SGHVS and CDR2 is FNYEAQ. The CDR3 covers 13 residues. The CDR3 nucleotides read TGTGCCAGCAGCCCCGGGGGGCCCGGGGAGCTGTTTTTT. This gives the protein CASSPGGPGELFF.

The chain is built from TRBV9 and TRBJ1-1; perhaps TRBD1 as D (6 bases). Trimming shortened V by 3 bases and J by 8 bases, and 29 bases separated the two germline ends. This CDR3 has 18 residues. The V gene's germline CDR1 is SGDLS and CDR2 YYNGEE. The CDR3 here is CASSANPLRGPLEGEAFF. CDR3 sequence (DNA): TGTGCCAGCAGCGCGAATCCCCTCCGGGGGCCCCTGGAGGGAGAAGCTTTCTTT.

In its sample, this clone was seen a few times. The chain recombines TRBV10-1 with TRBJ2-5, with D possibly being TRBD1 or TRBD2 (5 bases each). The CDR3 totals 15 residues. V was trimmed by 4 bases and J by 4 bases, leaving 16 bases between them. CDR1 and CDR2 (germline): WNHNN, SYGVQD (reference sequence). CDR3 sequence (DNA): TGCGCCAGCAGTGTCGAGGGACCTAGGGTAGAGACCCAGTACTTC. This codes for CASSVEGPRVETQYF.

The chain is built from TRBV14 and TRBJ2-1; the match to TRBD2 covers 11 bases. The germline V gene has CDR1 SGHDN and CDR2 FVKESK. The CDR3 sequence is 17 residues long. V shed 6 bases and J 1 base; nucleotides not matched to a gene: 8. The CDR3, as DNA: TGTGCCAGCAGTCAACTAGCGGGAGAGGGGTCCTACAATGAGCAGTTCTTC. Translation: CASSQLAGEGSYNEQFF.

This chain links TRBV19 with TRBJ2-7; D gene unclear. Trimming removed 4 bases at V and 2 bases at J, with 9 bases between. There are 13 residues in the CDR3. Germline V gene data show CDR1 as LNHDA and CDR2 as SQIVND (reference sequence). The CDR3 spells CASSKGRTYEQYF. In DNA form, the CDR3 reads TGTGCCAGTAGTAAGGGAAGAACCTACGAGCAGTACTTC.

The chain's CDR3 is CASSDGATEAFF. The CDR3 DNA reads TGTGCCAGCAGCGACGGGGCCACTGAAGCTTTCTTT. The chain uses TRBV2 and TRBJ1-1; perhaps TRBD1 as D (5 bases). The CDR3 contains 12 residues. Trimming stripped 6 bases from V and 4 bases from J, with 9 bases between. Germline-derived CDR1 and CDR2 are SNHLY and FYNNEI.

The chain combines TRBV19 with TRBJ1-2; 9 positions agree with TRBD1. V shed 6 bases and J 8 bases; nucleotides not matched to a gene: 13. There are 15 residues in the CDR3. Germline V gene data show CDR1 as LNHDA and CDR2 as SQIVND (reference sequence). The chain's CDR3 is CASRNAGTGRNGYTF. CDR3 bases: TGTGCCAGTAGGAATGCCGGGACAGGGAGGAACGGCTACACCTTC.

This rearrangement joins TRBV2 to TRBJ1-2; D not resolved. V was trimmed by 7 bases and J by 0 bases, leaving 15 bases between them. Germline lookup yields CDR1 SNHLY and CDR2 FYNNEI. The CDR3 has 15 residues. The CDR3 DNA sequence: TGTGCCAGCAAAGCGGATCTAGACCCTAACTATGGCTACACCTTC. Its protein is CASKADLDPNYGYTF.

This clone showed up just once. The chain links TRBV11-2 to TRBJ1-1; no clear D. V lost 3 bases to trimming and J lost 0 bases, with 5 bases between them. The CDR3 sequence is 13 residues long. The germline V gene has CDR1 SGHAT and CDR2 FQNNGV. As DNA, the CDR3 is TGTGCCAGCAGCTTGTTAGTGAACACTGAAGCTTTCTTT. Protein: CASSLLVNTEAFF.